Listed here are 32 T cell receptor beta chains from one sample, sequenced in a study of blood T cells in healthy people across ages. A J-beta primer mix and a sample-barcoded 5' primer were used in a second PCR of roughly 6 to 11 cycles. TCRdb processed the 5' RACE reads anew with MiXCR; each CDR3 protein has one entry. The data hold about 1.8 million distinct CDR3 sequences, with about 50% observed a single time. The sequenced sample was blood. These receptor sequences come from a woman in her forties in good health.

The V call is TRBV9, the J call TRBJ2-7; a weak D match, TRBD2 (6 bases). Per the germline V gene, CDR1 is SGDLS and CDR2 is YYNGEE. This CDR3 is built from 14 residues. Deletions cut 2 bases from V and 1 base from J, with 10 bases between. CDR3 sequence reads: CASSVGTRSYEQYF. CDR3 in DNA: TGTGCCAGCAGCGTCGGGACTCGATCCTACGAGCAGTACTTC.

V gene TRBV20-1 combines with J gene TRBJ1-2; TRBD1 matches 10 bases. The length of the CDR3 is 15 residues. Losses at the gene ends were 1 base for V and 2 bases for J; bases not matched to a gene: 4. Germline V CDR1 and CDR2: DFQATT, SNEGSKA (reference sequence). CDR3 DNA sequence: TGCAGTGCTAGAGGCGAGGGACAGGGGAACTATGGCTACACCTTC. It encodes CSARGEGQGNYGYTF.

In this sample, this clonotype turned up a few times. CDR3 residues: CASRGLAYRNEQFF. The CDR3 DNA sequence: TGCGCCAGCAGGGGACTAGCGTATAGGAATGAGCAGTTCTTC. The J gene is TRBJ2-1, the V gene TRBV5-1; 10 bases fit TRBD2. The CDR3 loop spans 14 amino acids. Germline CDR1 reads SGHRS; CDR2 reads YFSETQ. With V trimmed by 5 bases and J by 7 bases, 6 bases remained unmatched. Drawing the rest from reference TRBV5-1 and TRBJ2-1, the complete variable domain is KAGVTQTPRYLIKTRGQQVTLSCSPISGHRSVSWYQQTPGQGLQFLFEYFSETQRNKGNFPGRFSGRQFSNSRSEMNVSTLELGDSALYLCASRGLAYRNEQFFGPGTRLTVL.

V is TRBV12-3 or TRBV12-4 and J is TRBJ2-3; D is tentatively TRBD1 or TRBD2 (5 bases each). V was clipped by 6 bases and J by 6 bases, with 19 bases between them. The CDR3 totals 15 residues. Here the CDR3 reads CASRTTGTLGDTQYF. The CDR3 DNA reads TGTGCCAGCAGGACGACCGGGACCCTTGGTGATACGCAGTATTTT.

This chain uses TRBV7-2 with TRBJ1-2; 7 bases are shared with TRBD1. The germline V gene encodes CDR1 SGHTA and CDR2 FQGNSA. V trimming: 3 bases; J trimming: 2 bases; junction bases outside the gene matches: 6. The CDR3 length is 15 residues. The DNA for the CDR3 is TGTGCCAGCAGCTTTGATTCGACAGGGAACTATGGCTACACCTTC. Its protein product is CASSFDSTGNYGYTF.

The chain couples TRBV4-2 to TRBJ1-5, with D perhaps TRBD1 or TRBD2 (5 bases each). Near its end, the DNA agrees better with TRBJ2-3, so the J call may be wrong. Per germline, CDR1 LGHNA and CDR2 YNFKEQ. The CDR3 runs 12 residues. CDR3 loop: CASSRGDQPQYF. The DNA of the CDR3 is TGTGCCAGCAGTCGAGGGGATCAGCCCCAGTATTTT.

The chain combines TRBV2 with TRBJ2-6, with D perhaps TRBD2 (5 bases). The germline V gene has CDR1 SNHLY and CDR2 FYNNEI. V was shortened by 8 bases and J by 1 base, with 9 bases between the two germline ends. There are 14 residues in the CDR3. The CDR3 loop reads CASPRASGANVLTF. The DNA of the CDR3 is TGTGCCAGCCCGCGGGCATCTGGGGCCAACGTCCTGACTTTC.

The chain couples TRBV28 to TRBJ2-1, with 12 nucleotides matching TRBD2. Germline assignment: CDR1 MDHEN and CDR2 SYDVKM. The J segment lost 10 bases and the V segment lost 4 bases, leaving 5 bases of the junction unmatched. The CDR3 is 14 residues long. The CDR3 here is CASSSRLAGVEQFF. In DNA, the CDR3 is TGTGCCAGCAGTTCGAGACTAGCGGGGGTAGAGCAGTTCTTC.

The gene calls are TRBV10-3 and TRBJ2-1; D gene uncertain. Per germline, CDR1 ENHRY and CDR2 SYGVKD. This CDR3 region has 11 residues. V gave up 4 bases and J gave up 9 bases, with 7 bases separating them. The DNA for the CDR3 is TGTGCCATCAGTGGTGGTGTTGAGCAGTTCTTC. Amino acids: CAISGGVEQFF.

This clonotype has just a few counts. The CDR3 loop reads CASSGGQEGFF. The CDR3 DNA reads TGTGCCAGCAGTGGGGGGCAGGAGGGGTTCTTC. J is TRBJ2-1 and V is TRBV25-1, with D perhaps TRBD1 or TRBD2 (6 bases each). V gave up 4 bases and J gave up 15 bases, with 13 bases separating them. Germline loops: CDR1 MGHDK, CDR2 SYGVNS. CDR3 length equals 11 residues.

The V gene is TRBV4-1, the J gene TRBJ1-2, with 8 bases fitting TRBD1. Looked up from germline, CDR1 is MGHRA and CDR2 is YSYEKL. V lost 1 base and J lost 2; bases outside the gene matches: 9. The CDR3 length is 17 residues. CDR3 nucleotide sequence: TGCGCCAGCAGCCAAGTAGGACAGGGCTCCCTAAACTATGGCTACACCTTC. Translation: CASSQVGQGSLNYGYTF.

The chain recombines TRBV7-9 with TRBJ1-2, with D possibly TRBD1 on 5 matching bases. Germline V gene data show CDR1 as SEHNR and CDR2 as FQNEAQ (reference sequence). This CDR3 comprises 15 residues. V lost 1 base and J 4 bases, leaving 13 bases between the germline ends. The CDR3 bases are TGTGCCAGCAGCTTAGAAGCAGGGAGTCCCTATGGCTACACCTTC. Protein product: CASSLEAGSPYGYTF.

This chain joins TRBV4-1 and TRBJ1-1; no reliable D call. The CDR3 has 14 amino acids. Trimming stripped 3 bases from V and 8 bases from J, with 16 bases between. The germline V gene encodes CDR1 MGHRA and CDR2 YSYEKL. CDR3 nucleotides: TGCGCCAGCAGCCACCGAGGACTAGTGGGGGAAGCTTTCTTT. It translates to CASSHRGLVGEAFF.

The chain joins TRBV7-3 to TRBJ2-1, with D perhaps being TRBD1 or TRBD2 (6 bases each). The CDR3 has 15 amino acids. With 5 bases removed from V and 7 bases from J, the gap between germline ends came to 18 bases. CDR1 is SGHTA, CDR2 FQGTGA, per germline. CDR3 DNA sequence: TGTGCCAGCAGCGTAGGGGGGCTTAGAGGAAATGAGCAGTTCTTC. As protein: CASSVGGLRGNEQFF.

This chain links TRBV28 with TRBJ1-2; 9 nucleotides match TRBD1. V lost 2 bases to trimming and J lost 7 bases; unmatched junction nucleotides: 11. CDR3 length: 16 amino acids. Germline CDR1 is MDHEN and CDR2 is SYDVKM. The CDR3 DNA follows: TGTGCCAGCAGTTTAGGACAGGGGTTTCCCCCCTTTGGCTACACCTTC. It is translated as CASSLGQGFPPFGYTF.

This chain links TRBV4-2 with TRBJ1-6; weak D call: TRBD1 (6 bases). Germline V gives CDR1 LGHNA, CDR2 YNFKEQ. This CDR3 contains 14 residues. V was trimmed by 1 base and J by 9 bases, leaving 10 bases between them. CDR3 sequence: CASSQGGQPSPLHF. CDR3 coding DNA: TGTGCCAGCAGCCAAGGAGGACAGCCTTCACCCCTCCACTTT.

V gene TRBV7-9 combines with J gene TRBJ2-7; no reliable D call. The assigned J gene may be wrong: the sequence end matches TRBJ2-5 better. This CDR3 is built from 11 residues. The V gene's germline CDR1 is SEHNR and CDR2 FQNEAQ (reference sequence). CDR3 in DNA: TGTGCCAGCGGCGTAGTAGAGACCCAGTACTTC. Protein sequence: CASGVVETQYF.

The V gene is TRBV7-9, the J gene TRBJ1-1; TRBD1 might be the D (6 bases). Trimming stripped 5 bases from V and 2 bases from J, with 18 bases between. The length of the CDR3 is 16 residues. Germline V gene sequence: CDR1 SEHNR, CDR2 FQNEAQ (reference sequence). CDR3 sequence: CASSPLGVQGNTEAFF. The DNA for the CDR3 is TGTGCCAGCAGCCCTCTGGGGGTACAGGGCAACACTGAAGCTTTCTTT.

This clonotype showed up just a few times. V usage is TRBV14 and J usage is TRBJ1-6; D perhaps matches TRBD1 (5 bases). V lost 1 base to trimming and J lost 4 bases, with 8 bases between them. This CDR3 has 15 residues. The germline V gene has CDR1 SGHDN and CDR2 FVKESK. The CDR3: CASSQAGAYNSPLHF. In nucleotides, the CDR3 is TGTGCCAGCAGCCAAGCTGGGGCGTATAATTCACCCCTCCACTTT. The entire variable domain, with the rest obtained from reference TRBV14 and TRBJ1-6, is as follows: EAGVTQFPSHSVIEKGQTVTLRCDPISGHDNLYWYRRVMGKEIKFLLHFVKESKQDESGMPNNRFLAERTGGTYSTLKVQPAELEDSGVYFCASSQAGAYNSPLHFGNGTRLTVT.

The gene calls are TRBV3-1 and TRBJ2-1; D is uncertain. The CDR3 extends over 16 amino acids. Between the trimmed V and J ends, which lost 2 bases and 3 bases, there was a span of 14 bases. The germline V gene encodes CDR1 LGHDT and CDR2 YNNKEL (reference sequence). CDR3 coding DNA: TGTGCCAGCAGCCAACAACAGAGCCCTCTCTACAATGAGCAGTTCTTC. It translates to CASSQQQSPLYNEQFF.

The chain has TRBV28 and TRBJ2-7; D uncertain. The CDR3 contains 14 residues. CDR1 and CDR2 from the germline V gene are MDHEN and SYDVKM. Deletions cut 5 bases from V and 1 base from J, with 12 bases between. The CDR3, as DNA: TGTGCCAGCAGTACAAGTAAAGGTTCCTACGAGCAGTACTTC. This encodes CASSTSKGSYEQYF.

This chain connects TRBV3-1 to TRBJ2-1; TRBD1 is a possible D gene (7 bases). CDR1 and CDR2 from the germline V gene are LGHDT and YNNKEL (reference sequence). Between the trimmed V and J ends, which lost 1 base and 10 bases, there was a span of 23 bases. This CDR3 is built from 17 residues. CDR3: CASSQVEGQRSQGEQFF. CDR3 DNA sequence: TGTGCCAGCAGCCAAGTGGAGGGACAGAGGTCGCAAGGGGAGCAGTTCTTC.

This clonotype was found a few times. The chain's CDR3 is CASRRRSGGYTF. CDR3 nucleotide sequence: TGTGCCAGCAGGAGGCGGAGCGGTGGCTACACCTTC. The chain has TRBV2 and TRBJ1-2; D is ambiguous. Germline V gene data show CDR1 as SNHLY and CDR2 as FYNNEI. The V end lost 6 bases, the J end lost 7 bases, and 12 bases lay between the germline ends. The CDR3 extends over 12 amino acids.

The chain employs TRBV29-1 and TRBJ2-1; TRBD1 agrees at 7 bases. From germline, CDR1 is SQVTM and CDR2 ANQGSEA. V was clipped by 6 bases and J by 2 bases; unmatched bases: 7. This CDR3 is built from 14 residues. The CDR3 reads CSVPVQGAYNEQFF. CDR3 nucleotide sequence: TGCAGCGTGCCGGTTCAGGGGGCCTACAATGAGCAGTTCTTC.

The chain uses TRBV29-1 and TRBJ2-7, with D possibly being TRBD1 (5 bases). CDR1 and CDR2 from the germline V gene are SQVTM and ANQGSEA. Trimming removed 8 bases from V and 1 base from J, with 12 bases in between. The CDR3 extends over 12 amino acids. CDR3 coding DNA: TGCAGCCCTCGTTCAGGGTCCTACGAGCAGTACTTC. Protein sequence: CSPRSGSYEQYF.

This clonotype has a handful of counts. The chain is built from TRBV29-1 and TRBJ2-3; the D call may be TRBD1 or TRBD2 (6 bases each). Germline-derived CDR1 and CDR2 are SQVTM and ANQGSEA. V shed 4 bases and J shed 8 bases, with 13 bases lying between them. This CDR3 contains 12 residues. Written as DNA, the CDR3 is TGCAGCGTTGGCAGGGGAGGAGGTACGCAGTATTTT. It specifies CSVGRGGGTQYF.

Remarks on this clonotype: Just one base apart from a much larger clone, this may be a read error. The V call is TRBV13, the J call TRBJ1-2; the match to TRBD1 covers 9 bases. CDR1 is PRHDT and CDR2 is FYEKMQ in the germline V gene (reference sequence). This CDR3 is built from 13 residues. The CDR3 is CASSATGGYGCTF. In DNA, the CDR3 is TGTGCCAGCAGCGCAACAGGGGGCTATGGCTGCACCTTC.

The V gene is TRBV20-1, the J gene TRBJ1-5; tentatively, D is TRBD1 (5 bases). V was pared by 3 bases and J by 0 bases, with 15 bases between. Per the germline V gene, CDR1 is DFQATT and CDR2 is SNEGSKA (reference sequence). The CDR3 has 16 residues. The CDR3 loop reads CSASPGGIYSNQPQHF. Here the CDR3 DNA reads TGCAGTGCTAGTCCGGGGGGGATTTATAGCAATCAGCCCCAGCATTTT.

The chain recombines TRBV7-6 with TRBJ1-5; TRBD1 might be the D (6 bases). The CDR3 spans 15 residues. The V gene's germline CDR1 is SGHVS and CDR2 FNYEAQ. V was pared by 5 bases and J by 4 bases, with 15 bases between. The DNA of the CDR3 is TGTGCCAGCAGCCTACAGGGTGGAGCGAATCAGCCCCAGCATTTT. This encodes CASSLQGGANQPQHF.

V gene TRBV27 combines with J gene TRBJ2-3, with D hard to call. The germline gives CDR1 MNHEY, CDR2 SMNVEV (reference sequence). The CDR3 length is 12 residues. V was pared by 7 bases and J by 4 bases, with 9 bases between. CDR3: CASNKTPDTQYF. The CDR3 DNA reads as TGTGCCAGCAATAAGACCCCAGATACGCAGTATTTT.

Only a few counts were recorded for this clonotype. The chain carries TRBV4-2 and TRBJ1-2; D is unclear. Trimming took off 0 bases at V and 5 bases at J, with 13 bases between the two ends. CDR3 length equals 15 residues. Germline V gene lookup returns CDR1 LGHNA and CDR2 YNFKEQ. In DNA form, the CDR3 reads TGTGCCAGCAGCCAAGAGAGGAGGTTGCTTTATGGCTACACCTTC. It translates to CASSQERRLLYGYTF.

This clonotype was picked up one time. The chain joins TRBV4-1 to TRBJ2-7; no firm D call. This CDR3 spans 16 amino acids. V dropped 1 base and J dropped 2 bases, with 15 bases sitting between them. Germline-derived CDR1 and CDR2 are MGHRA and YSYEKL. The CDR3 here is CASSQGQVPPTYEQYF. CDR3 DNA sequence: TGCGCCAGCAGCCAAGGGCAGGTCCCCCCCACCTACGAGCAGTACTTC.